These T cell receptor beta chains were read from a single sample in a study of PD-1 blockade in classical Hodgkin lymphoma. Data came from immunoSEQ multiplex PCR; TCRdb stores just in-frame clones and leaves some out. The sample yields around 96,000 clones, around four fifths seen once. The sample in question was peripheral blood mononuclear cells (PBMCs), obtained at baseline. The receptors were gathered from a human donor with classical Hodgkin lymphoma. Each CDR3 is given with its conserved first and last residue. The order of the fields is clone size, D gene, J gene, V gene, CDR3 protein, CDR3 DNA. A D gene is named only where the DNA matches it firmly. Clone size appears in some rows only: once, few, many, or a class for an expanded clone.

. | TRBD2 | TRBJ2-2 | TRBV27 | CASSSPRAGGHTGELFF | TGTGCCAGCAGTTCACCTCGAGCGGGAGGCCACACCGGGGAGCTGTTTTTT
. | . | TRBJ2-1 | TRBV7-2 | CASSLFSGRDNEQFF | TGTGCCAGCAGCTTATTTTCTGGGCGGGATAATGAGCAGTTCTTC
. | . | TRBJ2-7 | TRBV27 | CATSDSSYEQYF | TGTGCCACCTCGGACAGCTCCTACGAGCAGTACTTC
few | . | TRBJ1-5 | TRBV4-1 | CASSLVRGQPQHF | TGCGCCAGCAGCCTCGTACGGGGTCAGCCCCAGCATTTT
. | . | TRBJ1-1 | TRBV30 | CAWSVGINTEAFF | TGTGCCTGGAGTGTAGGAATCAACACTGAAGCTTTCTTT
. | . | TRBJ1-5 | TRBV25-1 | CASSEGGRNQPQHF | TGTGCCAGCAGTGAGGGAGGGCGGAATCAGCCCCAGCATTTT
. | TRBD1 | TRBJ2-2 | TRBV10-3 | CAISLDRDPGELFF | TGTGCCATCAGTTTGGACAGGGATCCCGGGGAGCTGTTTTTT
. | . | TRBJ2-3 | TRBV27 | CASSLNQAGSTDTQYF | TGTGCCAGCAGTTTAAACCAGGCAGGGAGCACAGATACGCAGTATTTT
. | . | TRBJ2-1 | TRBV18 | CASSPRVSIPRDNEQFF | TGTGCCAGCTCACCCAGAGTGAGTATCCCGCGGGATAATGAGCAGTTCTTC
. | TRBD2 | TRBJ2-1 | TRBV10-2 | CASGLAGGEQFF | TGCGCCAGCGGACTAGCGGGAGGCGAGCAGTTCTTC
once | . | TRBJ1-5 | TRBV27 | CASSLSSYGQPQHF | TGTGCCAGCAGTTTATCCAGTTATGGGCAGCCCCAGCATTTT
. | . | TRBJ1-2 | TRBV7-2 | CASSAPGPQAGYTF | TGTGCCAGCAGCGCACCCGGGCCTCAGGCTGGCTACACCTTC